This TCR beta chain was recorded in a study of blood T cell repertoires in COVID-19. The CDR3 consists of 17 residues. Sequenced by immunoSEQ multiplex PCR; TCRdb stores in-frame clones only, minus some. The sample shows approximately 60,000 clones, roughly 92% of them seen only once. This receptor was taken from a man between 70 and 80 years old with active COVID-19. This chain uses TRBV21-1 with TRBJ1-6; the table names TRBD1, a call not compared with the DNA. TRBV21-1 is a documented pseudogene. The sample consisted of peripheral blood. This CDR3 is CASSILRASSYNSPLHF. DNA of the CDR3: TGTGCCAGCAGCATCCTCAGGGCGAGCTCCTATAATTCACCCCTCCACTTT.